This entry features one TCR beta chain sequence. PCR was performed using 60 Vbeta and 13 Jbeta primers. TCRdb keeps only in-frame clones here, not all; method: immunoSEQ multiplex PCR. The sample consists of 84,000 or so clones, 65% to 85% of them appearing once. The germline V gene has CDR1 SGHTA and CDR2 FQGNSA. Between the trimmed V and J ends, which lost 6 bases and 2 bases, there was a span of 17 bases. CDR3 size: 15 residues. The data were obtained in a study of cytomegalovirus exposure and HLA in healthy donors. The clonotype originates from a man aged 25-45 years in good health and CMV-seronegative. The sequenced sample consisted of PBMCs. V and J are TRBV7-2 and TRBJ2-7, with a tentative D call TRBD1 (5 bases). The CDR3 reads CASRPTRQKPYEQYF. CDR3 DNA: TGTGCCAGCAGGCCCACCCGACAGAAGCCCTACGAGCAGTACTTC.